This entry lists 14 T cell receptor beta chains sequenced from one sample in a study of T cells in Graves' hyperthyroidism and ophthalmopathy. Using RNA transcripts as the source, TCR beta CDR3 regions were amplified. An initial round of RT-PCR targeting the TCR CDR3 relied on the HTBI primer set. Using its own MiXCR run on the multiplex PCR reads, TCRdb lists one record per CDR3 protein. The table shows hundreds of thousands of distinct CDR3 sequences, with roughly 40% occurring only once. Sequencing used blood. These receptors were obtained from a man aged 18 to 35 with Graves' hyperthyroidism.

The table lists this clonotype with a few counts. The chain combines TRBV5-6 with TRBJ1-3, with a possible D match to TRBD1 (5 bases). The CDR3 loop spans 15 amino acids. CDR1 and CDR2 (germline): SGHDT, YYEEEE. Trimming cost V 4 bases and J 0 bases, with 11 bases left between them. CDR3 nucleotides: TGTGCCAGCAGCCACTCGACAGTCTCTGGAAACACCATATATTTT. Protein sequence: CASSHSTVSGNTIYF. Filled out from reference TRBV5-6 and TRBJ1-3, the complete variable domain reads DAGVTQSPTHLIKTRGQQVTLRCSPKSGHDTVSWYQQALGQGPQFIFQYYEEEERQRGNFPDRFSGHQFPNYSSELNVNALLLGDSALYLCASSHSTVSGNTIYFGEGSWLTVV.

This clonotype has a handful of counts. This chain connects TRBV7-6 to TRBJ2-7; 7 nucleotides line up with TRBD1. Per the germline V gene, CDR1 is SGHVS and CDR2 is FNYEAQ. There are 19 residues in the CDR3. The J segment lost 2 bases and the V segment lost 4 bases, leaving 20 bases of the junction unmatched. The CDR3 sequence: CASSSPIGQVGPPTYEQYF. The CDR3 bases are TGTGCCAGCAGCTCACCAATCGGACAGGTTGGTCCCCCGACCTACGAGCAGTACTTC.

This clonotype came up many times. The chain carries TRBV7-9 and TRBJ1-6; 8 bases fit TRBD1. Germline-derived CDR1 and CDR2 are SEHNR and FQNEAQ (reference sequence). The CDR3 runs 17 residues. The junction had 13 bases not matched to a gene; V was cut back by 5 bases and J by 7 bases. CDR3 nucleotides: TGTGCCAGCAGCACCGCCACAGGGGGTATCGAAAATTCACCCCTCCACTTT. This codes for CASSTATGGIENSPLHF.

On this clonotype itself: A read error may be the cause here, since a much bigger clone is one base away. The V gene is TRBV9, the J gene TRBJ1-2; 7 nucleotides match TRBD1. V trimming: 7 bases; J trimming: 6 bases; junction bases outside the gene matches: 9. Germline-derived CDR1 and CDR2 are SGDLS and YYNGEE. The CDR3 runs to 13 residues. This chain's CDR3 is CASGYSGTDGYTF. The CDR3 DNA sequence: TGTGCCAGCGGCTACTCCGGGACAGATGGCTACACCTTC.

For the CDR3, the DNA is TGTGCCAGCAGTAAGACCCTGATCGGCACCGGGGAGCTGTTTTTT. Amino acids: CASSKTLIGTGELFF. J is TRBJ2-2 and V is TRBV12-3 or TRBV12-4; D unclear. Trimming stripped 5 bases from V and 4 bases from J, with 14 bases between. The CDR3 length is 15 residues.

About this clonotype itself: Possible read error: a much larger clone is one base away. The genes are TRBV11-3 and TRBJ1-2, with 9 nucleotides matching TRBD1. The CDR3 length is 13 residues. CDR1 and CDR2 (germline): SGHNT, YENEEA. V was clipped by 3 bases and J by 7 bases; unmatched bases: 3. The CDR3 here is CASSFGTGLGYTF. Written as DNA, the CDR3 is TGTGCCAGCAGCTTCGGGACAGGGCTTGGCTACACCTTC.

Note on this clonotype: A junction boundary mismatches the germline segment, possibly from a read error. The chain combines TRBV5-6 with TRBJ1-2; D not resolved. There are 14 residues in the CDR3. CDR1 is SGHDT, CDR2 YYEEEE, per germline. This chain's CDR3 is CASSFPDKTYGHTF. CDR3 in DNA: TGTGCCAGCAGCTTCCCCGACAAAACCTATGGCCACACCTTC. Complete variable domain (other parts from reference TRBV5-6 and TRBJ1-2): DAGVTQSPTHLIKTRGQQVTLRCSPKSGHDTVSWYQQALGQGPQFIFQYYEEEERQRGNFPDRFSGHQFPNYSSELNVNALLLGDSALYLCASSFPDKTYGHTFGSGTRLTVV.

This clonotype was found a few times. The chain is built from TRBV10-3 and TRBJ1-4; D may be TRBD1 (6 bases). V was pared by 8 bases and J by 6 bases, with 13 bases between. Germline V lookup: CDR1 ENHRY, CDR2 SYGVKD. This CDR3 has 13 residues. This chain's CDR3 is CAIPRGPYEKLFF. CDR3 nucleotide sequence: TGTGCCATCCCCAGGGGCCCCTATGAAAAACTGTTTTTT.

The sample holds many counts of this clonotype. This sequence joins TRBV12-3 or TRBV12-4 and TRBJ1-2; 8 bases are shared with TRBD1. V was pared by 5 bases and J by 7 bases, with 12 bases of the junction left unmatched. This CDR3 region has 15 residues. The CDR3 spells CASSLTGEGSRGYTF. The CDR3 bases are TGTGCCAGCAGTCTGACAGGGGAGGGATCGCGTGGCTACACCTTC.

As concerns this clonotype: At one end, the junction sequence differs from germline, possibly due to a read error. The V call is TRBV9, the J call TRBJ2-5; 13 nucleotides agree with TRBD2. The CDR3 is made up of 17 amino acids. Germline CDR1 is SGDLS and CDR2 is YYNGEE. The CDR3 spells CASSANPRLAGGETQHF. Here the CDR3 DNA reads TGTGCCAGCAGCGCAAACCCACGACTAGCGGGGGGAGAGACCCAGCACTTC.

This clonotype was observed at least ten times. This chain joins TRBV15 and TRBJ2-7, with a possible D match to TRBD2 (6 bases). This CDR3 spans 15 amino acids. With 0 bases removed from V and 5 bases from J, the gap between germline ends came to 14 bases. The germline V gene encodes CDR1 LNHNV and CDR2 YYDKDF (reference sequence). CDR3 protein: CATSRDGPGAHEQYF. The CDR3 DNA follows: TGTGCCACCAGCAGAGATGGTCCGGGAGCCCACGAGCAGTACTTC.

J is TRBJ2-5 and V is TRBV4-3; 8 nucleotides match TRBD1. Per the germline V gene, CDR1 is LGHNA and CDR2 is YSLEER. The junction had 7 bases not matched to a gene; V was cut back by 0 bases and J by 7 bases. The CDR3 extends over 15 amino acids. CDR3 residues: CASSQETGVLGTQYF. The CDR3 DNA follows: TGCGCCAGCAGCCAAGAGACAGGGGTTTTAGGGACCCAGTACTTC.

This clonotype was picked up many times. Possible read error: a much larger clone is one base away. This sequence joins TRBV7-9 and TRBJ1-2; tentative D call: TRBD1 (6 bases). There are 12 residues in the CDR3. CDR1 is SEHNR, CDR2 FQNEAQ, per germline (reference sequence). The germline V and J ends were trimmed by 5 bases and 4 bases, with 8 bases remaining between them. CDR3 loop: CASSVDSYGYTF. Here the CDR3 DNA reads TGTGCCAGCAGCGTGGACAGCTATGGCTACACCTTC. The variable domain in full, with the rest retrieved from reference TRBV7-9 and TRBJ1-2, is DTGVSQNPRHKITKRGQNVTFRCDPISEHNRLYWYRQTLGQGPEFLTYFQNEAQLEKSRLLSDRFSAERPKGSFSTLEIQRTEQGDSAMYLCASSVDSYGYTFGSGTRLTVV.

This clonotype was counted at least ten times. V usage is TRBV29-1 and J usage is TRBJ2-7; 15 bases match TRBD2. J lost 5 bases, V lost 4 bases, and 3 bases had no gene match. The germline gives CDR1 SQVTM, CDR2 ANQGSEA. This CDR3 is built from 14 residues. CDR3 region: CSVGTSGGANEQYF. The CDR3 DNA is TGCAGCGTTGGGACTAGCGGGGGGGCAAACGAGCAGTACTTC.